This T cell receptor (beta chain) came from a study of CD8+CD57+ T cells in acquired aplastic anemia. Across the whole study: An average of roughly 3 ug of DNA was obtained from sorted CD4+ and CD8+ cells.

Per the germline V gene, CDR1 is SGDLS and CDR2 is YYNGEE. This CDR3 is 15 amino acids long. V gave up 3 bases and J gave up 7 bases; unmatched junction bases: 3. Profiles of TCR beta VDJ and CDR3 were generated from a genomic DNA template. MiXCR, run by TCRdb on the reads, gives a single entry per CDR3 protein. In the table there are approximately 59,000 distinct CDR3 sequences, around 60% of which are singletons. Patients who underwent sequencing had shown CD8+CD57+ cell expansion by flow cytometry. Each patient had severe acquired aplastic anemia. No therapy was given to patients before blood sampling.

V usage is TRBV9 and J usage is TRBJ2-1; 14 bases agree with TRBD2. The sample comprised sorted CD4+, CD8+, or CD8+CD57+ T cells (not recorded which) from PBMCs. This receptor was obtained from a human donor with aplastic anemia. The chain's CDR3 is CASSETSGGANEQFF. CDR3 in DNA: TGTGCCAGCAGCGAGACTAGCGGGGGGGCAAATGAGCAGTTCTTC.